A selection of T cell receptor beta chains follows, all from one sample in a study of beta chain features in type 1 diabetes. Only in-frame clones appear in the TCRdb table, and some are missing; sequencing was by immunoSEQ multiplex PCR. The sample lists approximately 340,000 clones; about 15% were seen once. Source material: naive CD4+ T cells from blood. All receptors come from a woman aged 18-29 years in good health. The CDR3 runs from the conserved cysteine through the conserved F or W. The D gene is left open where the match is weak. Where a row states a size, it is once, few, many or the class of an expanded clone; other rows omit it.

J gene	D gene	clone size	V gene	CDR3 DNA	CDR3 protein
TRBJ2-7	TRBD1	few	TRBV19	TGTGCCAGTAGTGGCCGGGACAGGGACTACGAGCAGTACTTC	CASSGRDRDYEQYF
TRBJ1-5	TRBD1	few	TRBV6-1	TGTGCCAGCAGCGGGACAGGGGGACAGCCCCAGCATTTT	CASSGTGGQPQHF
TRBJ2-3	TRBD1	few	TRBV2	TGTGCCAGCAGAAGGACAGGGCTTAGCACAGATACGCAGTATTTT	CASRRTGLSTDTQYF
TRBJ2-7	NA	once	TRBV28	TGTGCCAGCACTCTTACAGGGCCTGCTCCTCTAGGCTCCTACGAGCAGTACTTC	CASTLTGPAPLGSYEQYF
TRBJ2-7	TRBD1	few	TRBV5-6	TGTGCCAGCAGCTGGACCGGGACAGGGGGCGAGCAGTACTTC	CASSWTGTGGEQYF
TRBJ1-2	NA	few	TRBV19	TGTGCCAGTAGTTTCACAGGGAAAAATAACTATGGCTACACCTTC	CASSFTGKNNYGYTF
TRBJ2-1	NA	NA	TRBV7-9	TGTGCCAGCAGCTTAGCGGCCTGGAACGGGGACAATGAGCAGTTCTTC	CASSLAAWNGDNEQFF
TRBJ2-7	TRBD2	few	TRBV27	TGTGCCAGCAGTGGGTCGGCCAGCGGGAGTTACGAGCAGTACTTC	CASSGSASGSYEQYF
TRBJ2-3	TRBD2	few	TRBV10-3	TGTGCCATCAGTGAGTCGACTGGGAGCGGGAGATCAGATACGCAGTATTTT	CAISESTGSGRSDTQYF
TRBJ2-7	TRBD1	NA	TRBV5-4	TGTGCCAGCAGGGAGGGACAGGGGAGCTCCTACGAGCAGTACTTC	CASREGQGSSYEQYF
TRBJ2-1	NA	few	TRBV6-5	TGTGCCAGCAGTACCGGGAGAGTGTACCATGAGCAGTTCTTC	CASSTGRVYHEQFF
TRBJ1-4	TRBD1	NA	TRBV29-1	TGCAGCGTAGGACAGGGGTCTAATGAAAAACTGTTTTTT	CSVGQGSNEKLFF
TRBJ2-1	TRBD2	NA	TRBV25-1	TGTGCCAGCAGTGTCCTAGCGGGATCCTACAATGAGCAGTTCTTC	CASSVLAGSYNEQFF
TRBJ1-3	NA	NA	TRBV29-1	TGCAGCGTTGAAGGAGGGTCGGGAAACACCATATATTTT	CSVEGGSGNTIYF
TRBJ1-2	TRBD1	few	TRBV7-9	TGTGCCAGCAGCTTAGACGTCGACAGGGTTGGTGGCTACACCTTC	CASSLDVDRVGGYTF
TRBJ2-7	NA	NA	TRBV28	TGTGCCAGCAGTTTGTACTACGAGCAGTACTTC	CASSLYYEQYF
TRBJ2-7	TRBD2	NA	TRBV30	TGTGCCTGGAGCGCGGGACTAGCGGGAGATAGGCAGTACTTC	CAWSAGLAGDRQYF
TRBJ1-4	NA	few	TRBV30	TGTGCCTGGCGGCGGCGACAGCCTAATGAAAAACTGTTTTTT	CAWRRRQPNEKLFF
TRBJ2-2	TRBD2	few	TRBV9	TGTGCCAGCAGCTTTACTAGCGGGAACACCGGGGAGCTGTTTTTT	CASSFTSGNTGELFF
TRBJ1-5	NA	NA	TRBV28	TGTGCCAGCAGTTTATCTGGGCAGGGATATCAGCCCCAGCATTTT	CASSLSGQGYQPQHF
TRBJ2-2	TRBD1	NA	TRBV5-1	TGCGCCAGCAGCTTTTCCGGGACAGGGAACACCGGGGAGCTGTTTTTT	CASSFSGTGNTGELFF
TRBJ2-7	TRBD2	NA	TRBV30	TGTGCCTGGACCGGGACTAGCGGGGCCTACGAGCAGTACTTC	CAWTGTSGAYEQYF
TRBJ1-1	NA	NA	TRBV30	TGTGCCTGGAGTGTACTTCTTTCTGAAGCTTTCTTT	CAWSVLLSEAFF
TRBJ2-5	NA	few	TRBV23-1	TGCGCCAGCAGTCAATGCGGACACGACCAAGAGACCCAGTACTTC	CASSQCGHDQETQYF
TRBJ2-3	NA	few	TRBV6-6	TGTGCCAGCAGTCCCCCCTTGCGGTTATCCACAGATACGCAGTATTTT	CASSPPLRLSTDTQYF
TRBJ2-1	TRBD2	few	TRBV5-1	TGCGCCAGCAGGCCCGGACTAGCGAGCAACAATGAGCAGTTCTTC	CASRPGLASNNEQFF
TRBJ2-2	NA	NA	TRBV5-4	TGTGCCAGCAGCTTTGGAGGGCCGAGCACCGGGGAGCTGTTTTTT	CASSFGGPSTGELFF
TRBJ2-3	TRBD2	few	TRBV9	TGTGCCAGCAGCCTAGGACTAGCGGGAGGGGTAGATACGCAGTATTTT	CASSLGLAGGVDTQYF
TRBJ2-3	TRBD2	NA	TRBV9	TGTGCCAGCAGCGGGGGACTAGCGGACACAGATACGCAGTATTTT	CASSGGLADTDTQYF
TRBJ2-5	NA	few	TRBV18	TGTGCCAGCTCACCATCCAGGGATGGGAAAGAGACCCAGTACTTC	CASSPSRDGKETQYF
TRBJ1-2	TRBD1	few	TRBV30	TGTGCCTGGACCTTCCGGGCAGGGGGTATCGCTAACTATGGCTACACCTTC	CAWTFRAGGIANYGYTF
TRBJ2-1	TRBD2	few	TRBV5-4	TGTGCCAGCAGCCCCGGGGGACTACAGACCTACAATGAGCAGTTCTTC	CASSPGGLQTYNEQFF
TRBJ2-6	TRBD1	few	TRBV18	TGTGCCAGCTCGATCCGACAGGGCACCTCTGGGGCCAACGTCCTGACTTTC	CASSIRQGTSGANVLTF
TRBJ2-7	TRBD2	NA	TRBV5-1	TGCGCCAGCAGCTTGGAGGGTAGCGGGGCCTCTAGGGACGAGCAGTACTTC	CASSLEGSGASRDEQYF
TRBJ2-1	TRBD2	NA	TRBV29-1	TGCAGCGTTGAAGATAGGGGACTAGCGGGAGCCAATGAGCAGTTCTTC	CSVEDRGLAGANEQFF
TRBJ2-3	NA	few	TRBV5-1	TGCGCCAGCAGCCAGAGCACAGATACGCAGTATTTT	CASSQSTDTQYF
TRBJ2-5	NA	few	TRBV5-4	TGTGCCAGCAGCTCCCCGACGGGGTCTCAAGAGACCCAGTACTTC	CASSSPTGSQETQYF
TRBJ1-1	NA	NA	TRBV7-9	TGTGCCAGCACCCCTAAACAGGTTAAGAACACTGAAGCTTTCTTT	CASTPKQVKNTEAFF
TRBJ2-2	NA	NA	TRBV29-1	TGCAGCGTTGAGGGCAGGAACACCGGGGAGCTGTTTTTT	CSVEGRNTGELFF
TRBJ2-7	NA	few	TRBV5-1	TGCGCCAGCAGCACAGGGTGGGGCACATACGAGCAGTACTTC	CASSTGWGTYEQYF
TRBJ2-2	NA	NA	TRBV4-3	TGCGCCAGCAGCCTCTTCCGCGGGACGAACACCGGGGAGCTGTTTTTT	CASSLFRGTNTGELFF
TRBJ2-1	NA	NA	TRBV18	TGTGCCAGCTCACCAACAGGCGCTTCGTACAATGAGCAGTTCTTC	CASSPTGASYNEQFF
TRBJ2-4	NA	few	TRBV30	TGTGCCTATGCCGAGGGGGGGGACATTCAGTACTTC	CAYAEGGDIQYF
TRBJ1-1	NA	few	TRBV7-2	TGTGCCAGCAGCTGGCTAGGTGAAACTGAAGCTTTCTTT	CASSWLGETEAFF
TRBJ1-2	TRBD1	NA	TRBV5-1	TGCGCCAGCAGCCCCGACAGGGAACGAGGTGGCTACACCTTC	CASSPDRERGGYTF
TRBJ1-1	TRBD1	few	TRBV5-1	TGCGCCAGCAGCCCAACAGGGGACACTGAAGCTTTCTTT	CASSPTGDTEAFF
TRBJ2-3	TRBD1	few	TRBV5-1	TGCGCCAGCAGCCCAAGACAGGGTCCCTTTGGGCAGGATACGCAGTATTTT	CASSPRQGPFGQDTQYF
TRBJ1-3	TRBD1	NA	TRBV4-1	TGCGCCAGCAGCCAAGTACCGGGACAGGTCTCTGGAAACACCATATATTTT	CASSQVPGQVSGNTIYF
TRBJ1-1	NA	NA	TRBV5-1	TGCGCCAGCAGCTTGGTTCCAGGGTCGAACACTGAAGCTTTCTTT	CASSLVPGSNTEAFF
TRBJ2-7	NA	NA	TRBV14	TGTGCCAGCAGCCAAGACTGGGGGGTGCCTAACGAGCAGTACTTC	CASSQDWGVPNEQYF